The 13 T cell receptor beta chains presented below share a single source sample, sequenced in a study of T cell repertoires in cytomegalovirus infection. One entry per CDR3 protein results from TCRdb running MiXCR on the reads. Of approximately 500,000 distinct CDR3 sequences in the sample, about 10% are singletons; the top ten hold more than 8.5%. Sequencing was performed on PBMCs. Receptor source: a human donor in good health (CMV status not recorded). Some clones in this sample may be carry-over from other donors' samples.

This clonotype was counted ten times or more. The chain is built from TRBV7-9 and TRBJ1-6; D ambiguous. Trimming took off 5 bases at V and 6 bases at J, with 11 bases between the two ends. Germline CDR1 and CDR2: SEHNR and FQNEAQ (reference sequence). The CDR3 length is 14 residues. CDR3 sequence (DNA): TGTGCCAGCAGCCACGCACGGTCTAATTCACCCCTCCACTTT. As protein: CASSHARSNSPLHF.

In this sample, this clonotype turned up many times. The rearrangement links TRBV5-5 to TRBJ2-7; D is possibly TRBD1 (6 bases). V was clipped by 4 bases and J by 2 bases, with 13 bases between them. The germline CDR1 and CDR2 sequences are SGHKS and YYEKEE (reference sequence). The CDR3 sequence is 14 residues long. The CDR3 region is CASSPGTNTYEQYF. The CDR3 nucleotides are TGTGCCAGCAGCCCGGGGACAAACACCTACGAGCAGTACTTC.

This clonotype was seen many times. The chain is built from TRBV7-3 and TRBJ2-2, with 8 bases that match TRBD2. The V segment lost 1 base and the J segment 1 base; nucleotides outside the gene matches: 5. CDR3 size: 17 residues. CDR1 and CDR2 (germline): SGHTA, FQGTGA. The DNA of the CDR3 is TGTGCCAGCAGCTTAATCCCTCTAGCGGGGAACACCGGGGAGCTGTTTTTT. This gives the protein CASSLIPLAGNTGELFF.

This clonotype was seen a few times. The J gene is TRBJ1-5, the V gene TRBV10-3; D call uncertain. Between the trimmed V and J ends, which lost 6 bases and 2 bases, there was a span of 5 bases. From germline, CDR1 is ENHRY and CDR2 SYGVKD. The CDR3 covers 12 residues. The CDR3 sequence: CAISQGNQPQHF. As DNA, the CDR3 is TGTGCCATCAGCCAAGGCAATCAGCCCCAGCATTTT.

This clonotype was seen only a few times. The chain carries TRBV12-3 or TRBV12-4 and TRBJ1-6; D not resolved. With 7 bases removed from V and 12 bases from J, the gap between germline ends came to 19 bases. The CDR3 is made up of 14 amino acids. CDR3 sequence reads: CASTLGTAIGPLHF. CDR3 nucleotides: TGTGCCAGCACCCTGGGAACAGCAATTGGACCCCTCCACTTT.

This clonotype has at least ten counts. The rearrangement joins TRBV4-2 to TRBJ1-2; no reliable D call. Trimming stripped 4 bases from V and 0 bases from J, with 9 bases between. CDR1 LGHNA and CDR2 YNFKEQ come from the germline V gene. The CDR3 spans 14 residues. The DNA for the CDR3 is TGTGCCAGCAGCCCCAGTCGGACTAACTATGGCTACACCTTC. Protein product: CASSPSRTNYGYTF.

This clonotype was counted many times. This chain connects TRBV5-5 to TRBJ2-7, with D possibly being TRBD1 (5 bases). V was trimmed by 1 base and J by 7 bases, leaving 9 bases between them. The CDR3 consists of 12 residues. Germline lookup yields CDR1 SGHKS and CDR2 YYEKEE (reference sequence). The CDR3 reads CASSLTGKEQYF. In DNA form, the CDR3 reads TGTGCCAGCAGCTTGACAGGTAAAGAGCAGTACTTC.

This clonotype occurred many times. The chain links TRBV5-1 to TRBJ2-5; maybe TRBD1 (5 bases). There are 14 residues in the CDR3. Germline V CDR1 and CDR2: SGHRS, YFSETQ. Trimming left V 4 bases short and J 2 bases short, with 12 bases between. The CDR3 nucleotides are TGCGCCAGCAGCGGAAAGGCAGGGCAAGAGACCCAGTACTTC. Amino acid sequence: CASSGKAGQETQYF. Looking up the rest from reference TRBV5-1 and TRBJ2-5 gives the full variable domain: KAGVTQTPRYLIKTRGQQVTLSCSPISGHRSVSWYQQTPGQGLQFLFEYFSETQRNKGNFPGRFSGRQFSNSRSEMNVSTLELGDSALYLCASSGKAGQETQYFGPGTRLLVL.

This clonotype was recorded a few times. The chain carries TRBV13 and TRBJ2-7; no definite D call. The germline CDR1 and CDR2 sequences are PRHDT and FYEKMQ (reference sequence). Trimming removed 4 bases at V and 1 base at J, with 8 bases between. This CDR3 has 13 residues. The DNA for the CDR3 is TGTGCCAGCAGCTCTCAGATGTCCTACGAGCAGTACTTC. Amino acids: CASSSQMSYEQYF.

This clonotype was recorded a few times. For the CDR3, the DNA is TGTGCCAGCACCCGAGGGACAGCGGAGACCCAGTACTTC. It specifies CASTRGTAETQYF. The rearrangement uses TRBV5-4 and TRBJ2-5; 7 bases match TRBD1. Per germline, CDR1 SGHNT and CDR2 YYREEE (reference sequence). CDR3 length equals 13 residues. J lost 5 bases, V lost 6 bases, and 7 bases had no gene match.

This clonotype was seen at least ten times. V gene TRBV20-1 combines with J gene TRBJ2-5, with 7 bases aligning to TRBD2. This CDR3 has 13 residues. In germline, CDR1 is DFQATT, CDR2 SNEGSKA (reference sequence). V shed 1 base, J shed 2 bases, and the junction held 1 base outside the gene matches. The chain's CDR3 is CSARVSGQETQYF. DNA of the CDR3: TGCAGTGCTAGAGTTAGCGGGCAAGAGACCCAGTACTTC.

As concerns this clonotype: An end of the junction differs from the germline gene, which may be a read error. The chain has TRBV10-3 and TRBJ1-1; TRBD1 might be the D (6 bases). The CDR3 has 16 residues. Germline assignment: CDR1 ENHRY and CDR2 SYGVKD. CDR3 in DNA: TGTGCCATCAGTGAAGGTTTGGGGGGCTGGGGCACTGATGCTTTCTTT. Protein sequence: CAISEGLGGWGTDAFF.

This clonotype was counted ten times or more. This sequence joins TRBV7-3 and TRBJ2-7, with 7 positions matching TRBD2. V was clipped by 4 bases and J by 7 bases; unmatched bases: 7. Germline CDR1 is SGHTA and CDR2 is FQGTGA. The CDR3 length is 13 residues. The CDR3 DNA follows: TGTGCCAGCAGCTCGGGACCGGGAGGAGAGCAGTACTTC. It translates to CASSSGPGGEQYF.